The 9 T cell receptor beta chains below come from one sample, sequenced in a study of PD-1 blockade in mismatch repair-deficient tumors. Using immunoSEQ multiplex PCR, the repertoire was profiled, and TCRdb retains in-frame clones only, with some absent. The sample has about 9,800 clones; approximately 84% are singletons. No antigen has been assigned to these receptors. The time point here: roughly 10-day in vitro stimulation with candidate neoantigen peptide 2. The sample consisted of cells cultured in vitro, taken from a patient treated with pembrolizumab. These receptors were collected from an adult with mismatch repair-deficient cancer.

The V and J genes are TRBV28 and TRBJ1-4; D is uncertain. From germline, CDR1 is MDHEN and CDR2 SYDVKM. The CDR3 runs to 13 residues. Trimming stripped 6 bases from V and 7 bases from J, with 12 bases between. The CDR3 is CASSLATIEKLFF. Written as DNA, the CDR3 is TGTGCCAGCAGCCTGGCGACCATTGAAAAACTGTTTTTT.

CDR3 region: CASSIRTVAETQYF. The CDR3 nucleotides read TGTGCCAGTAGTATCCGGACGGTTGCGGAGACCCAGTACTTC. This chain links TRBV19 with TRBJ2-5, with D uncertain. The CDR3 contains 14 residues. The germline gives CDR1 LNHDA, CDR2 SQIVND (reference sequence). V dropped 3 bases and J dropped 5 bases, with 13 bases sitting between them.

The CDR3 nucleotides read TGTGCCAGCAGCTTAGACAGCTACACTGAAGCTTTCTTT. Translation gives CASSLDSYTEAFF. The genes are TRBV7-6 and TRBJ1-1; unclear D gene. The CDR3 consists of 13 residues. Germline lookup yields CDR1 SGHVS and CDR2 FNYEAQ. The ends were cut back, 1 base at V and 3 bases at J, with 6 bases in the middle.

This chain connects TRBV29-1 to TRBJ1-5; tentatively, D is TRBD1 (6 bases). The CDR3 covers 13 residues. Trimming pared 6 bases from V and 5 bases from J, leaving 14 bases between. The V gene's germline CDR1 is SQVTM and CDR2 ANQGSEA. This chain's CDR3 is CSVSTWTDQPQHF. The CDR3 nucleotides are TGCAGCGTCTCCACATGGACAGATCAGCCCCAGCATTTT.

This clone was counted once. J is TRBJ2-3 and V is TRBV11-3; 8 positions agree with TRBD2. The CDR3 consists of 17 residues. Germline-derived CDR1 and CDR2 are SGHNT and YENEEA. Trimming took 3 bases from V and 6 from J; bases not matched to a gene: 14. CDR3 protein: CASSFWDSSGSRDTQYF. CDR3 nucleotide sequence: TGTGCCAGCAGCTTCTGGGACTCTAGCGGGTCGCGGGATACGCAGTATTTT.

V gene TRBV2 combines with J gene TRBJ2-2; TRBD2 matches at 9 bases. The V segment lost 3 bases and the J segment 5 bases; nucleotides outside the gene matches: 7. The CDR3 has 16 amino acids. Germline values: CDR1 SNHLY, CDR2 FYNNEI. Here the CDR3 reads CASSETSGLYTGELFF. Here the CDR3 DNA reads TGTGCCAGCAGTGAGACTAGCGGTCTTTATACCGGGGAGCTGTTTTTT.

This rearrangement joins TRBV28 to TRBJ2-7; no clear D gene. The CDR3 contains 14 residues. Germline V CDR1 and CDR2: MDHEN, SYDVKM. V was trimmed by 2 bases and J by 9 bases, leaving 17 bases between them. The CDR3 DNA sequence: TGTGCCAGCAGTTTAACAACACTCCGCTCTCGGCAGTACTTC. Encoded protein: CASSLTTLRSRQYF.

This chain uses TRBV9 with TRBJ2-1; 8 bases match TRBD2. V lost 4 bases and J lost 5; bases outside the gene matches: 8. Germline loops: CDR1 SGDLS, CDR2 YYNGEE. The CDR3 contains 15 residues. The CDR3 loop reads CASSIYGTRDNEQFF. The DNA for the CDR3 is TGTGCCAGCAGCATCTACGGGACTAGGGACAATGAGCAGTTCTTC. The variable domain in full, completed from reference TRBV9 and TRBJ2-1, reads DSGVTQTPKHLITATGQRVTLRCSPRSGDLSVYWYQQSLDQGLQFLIQYYNGEERAKGNILERFSAQQFPDLHSELNLSSLELGDSALYFCASSIYGTRDNEQFFGPGTRLTVL.

This sequence joins TRBV28 and TRBJ2-5; weak D call: TRBD2 (5 bases). This CDR3 comprises 13 residues. V dropped 3 bases and J dropped 3 bases, with 8 bases sitting between them. Looked up from germline, CDR1 is MDHEN and CDR2 is SYDVKM. DNA of the CDR3: TGTGCCAGCAGTTTCGGGAAAAAAGAGACCCAGTACTTC. As protein: CASSFGKKETQYF.